Below, 27 T cell receptor beta chains from the same sample are listed, as sequenced in a study of blood T cell repertoires in COVID-19. Libraries were prepared by immunoSEQ multiplex PCR; TCRdb keeps only in-frame clonotypes and omits some of them. This sample has roughly 700,000 clones, with 90% found just once. The sequencing input was peripheral blood. Receptor source: a woman aged 18-30 years with acute or convalescent COVID-19.

The chain is built from TRBV12-5 and TRBJ1-2; tentative D call: TRBD1 (6 bases). V lost 8 bases and J lost 6, with 22 bases in between. This CDR3 is 15 amino acids long. CDR1 and CDR2 from the germline V gene are LGHNT and FRNRAP. CDR3 DNA: TGTGCTAGTAGTCTCGGGGACAAGGCGACTGATGGCTACACCTTC. Translating it yields CASSLGDKATDGYTF.

This chain joins TRBV19 and TRBJ2-1, with D perhaps TRBD2 (6 bases). Germline-derived CDR1 and CDR2 are LNHDA and SQIVND (reference sequence). V was clipped by 5 bases and J by 9 bases, with 17 bases between them. The CDR3 has 14 residues. The DNA of the CDR3 is TGTGCCAGTAGTTGGGGGGTGCGGAGTGGTGAGCAGTTCTTC. It translates to CASSWGVRSGEQFF.

This clone was recorded only once. The chain combines TRBV27 with TRBJ2-1, with 9 positions matching TRBD2. The germline CDR1 and CDR2 sequences are MNHEY and SMNVEV (reference sequence). The CDR3 covers 14 residues. Germline trimming cut 3 bases from V and 9 bases from J; bases unmatched to any gene: 6. This CDR3 reads CASSFGLAGSEQFF. CDR3 bases: TGTGCCAGCAGTTTTGGGCTAGCGGGGTCTGAGCAGTTCTTC.

The rearrangement uses TRBV19 and TRBJ1-1; 7 bases are shared with TRBD1. The ends lost 5 bases at V and 5 bases at J; junction bases unmatched: 17. The CDR3 extends over 17 amino acids. Germline V gene sequence: CDR1 LNHDA, CDR2 SQIVND (reference sequence). CDR3 sequence: CASSGRQGRRYDTEAFF. The CDR3, as DNA: TGTGCCAGTAGTGGGAGACAGGGAAGGAGGTATGATACTGAAGCTTTCTTT. Filled out from reference TRBV19 and TRBJ1-1, the complete variable domain reads DGGITQSPKYLFRKEGQNVTLSCEQNLNHDAMYWYRQDPGQGLRLIYYSQIVNDFQKGDIAEGYSVSREKKESFPLTVTSAQKNPTAFYLCASSGRQGRRYDTEAFFGQGTRLTVV.

The V call is TRBV7-9, the J call TRBJ2-1, with TRBD2 identical over 10 bases. J gave up 8 bases and V 4 bases, and 8 bases lay outside the gene matches. The CDR3 has 15 residues. Germline V CDR1 and CDR2: SEHNR, FQNEAQ (reference sequence). CDR3 protein: CASSWERGGVDEQFF. CDR3 coding DNA: TGTGCCAGCAGCTGGGAGCGGGGGGGCGTCGATGAGCAGTTCTTC. The whole variable domain, filled in from reference TRBV7-9 and TRBJ2-1, reads DTGVSQNPRHKITKRGQNVTFRCDPISEHNRLYWYRQTLGQGPEFLTYFQNEAQLEKSRLLSDRFSAERPKGSFSTLEIQRTEQGDSAMYLCASSWERGGVDEQFFGPGTRLTVL.

The chain joins TRBV5-5 to TRBJ1-2; the match to TRBD1 covers 8 bases. V dropped 6 bases and J dropped 7; count of bases not matched to a gene: 11. This CDR3 spans 14 amino acids. Germline V gene sequence: CDR1 SGHKS, CDR2 YYEKEE (reference sequence). The CDR3 sequence: CASNPTGGFFGYTF. In DNA, the CDR3 is TGTGCCAGCAACCCTACAGGGGGATTTTTTGGCTACACCTTC.

The rearrangement joins TRBV29-1 to TRBJ1-1; possibly TRBD1 for D (5 bases). CDR3 length: 12 residues. Germline CDR1 and CDR2: SQVTM and ANQGSEA. Deletions cut 3 bases from V and 5 bases from J, with 10 bases between. The CDR3 bases are TGCAGCGTTGATCCAGGGTGGACTGAAGCTTTCTTT. Encoded protein: CSVDPGWTEAFF.

The V call is TRBV9, the J call TRBJ2-2; D perhaps matches TRBD1 (6 bases). Germline-derived CDR1 and CDR2 are SGDLS and YYNGEE. The CDR3 runs to 18 residues. The V end was cut by 5 bases, the J end by 2 bases, with 22 bases between. The DNA of the CDR3 is TGTGCCAGCAGTCCCCGATGGGGCAGGGGAAGTAACACCGGGGAGCTGTTTTTT. Its translation is CASSPRWGRGSNTGELFF.

This clone has only one observation. The CDR3 nucleotides read TGTGCCAGCAGCGCCCTGAGCGGGGGGATGAATACGCAGTATTTT. Amino acid sequence: CASSALSGGMNTQYF. The chain uses TRBV6-5 and TRBJ2-3, with 9 bases lining up with TRBD2. Per germline, CDR1 MNHEY and CDR2 SVGAGI. V shed 6 bases and J 7 bases; nucleotides not matched to a gene: 11. This CDR3 comprises 15 residues.

Of note for this clone: The same CDR3 also results from other DNA sequences found in this sample. The chain couples TRBV9 to TRBJ2-3; TRBD2 aligns across 11 bases. J gave up 5 bases and V 2 bases, and 4 bases lay outside the gene matches. CDR3 length: 15 residues. In germline, CDR1 is SGDLS, CDR2 YYNGEE. CDR3 region: CASSVSGGAGDTQYF. The CDR3 DNA follows: TGTGCCAGCAGCGTTAGCGGGGGGGCGGGAGATACGCAGTATTTT. Full variable domain (rest looked up from reference TRBV9 and TRBJ2-3): DSGVTQTPKHLITATGQRVTLRCSPRSGDLSVYWYQQSLDQGLQFLIQYYNGEERAKGNILERFSAQQFPDLHSELNLSSLELGDSALYFCASSVSGGAGDTQYFGPGTRLTVL.

V gene TRBV29-1 combines with J gene TRBJ2-2; 8 bases fit TRBD2. Germline V gene sequence: CDR1 SQVTM, CDR2 ANQGSEA. The CDR3 is made up of 13 amino acids. The CDR3 nucleotides are TGCAGTGGAAGCGGGGGCGACACCGGGGAGCTGTTTTTT. Its protein product is CSGSGGDTGELFF.

The rearrangement links TRBV12-5 to TRBJ1-2; D remains ambiguous. V was clipped by 1 base and J by 5 bases, with 8 bases between them. Germline assignment: CDR1 LGHNT and CDR2 FRNRAP. The CDR3 totals 13 residues. The CDR3 coding sequence is TGTGCTAGTGGTTTGGCCAGGCCGTATGGCTACACCTTC. Protein: CASGLARPYGYTF.

This rearrangement joins TRBV3-1 (or the pseudogene TRBV3-2) to TRBJ2-1; D unresolved. The CDR3 has 18 residues. Germline CDR1 and CDR2: LGHDT and YNNKEL (reference sequence). V shed 5 bases and J shed 3 bases, with 23 bases lying between them. The CDR3 is CASSSAALGGRIYNEQFF. The CDR3 DNA follows: TGTGCCAGCAGCTCCGCGGCCCTTGGCGGTAGGATCTACAATGAGCAGTTCTTC.

The chain is built from TRBV30 and TRBJ1-2; D might be TRBD1 (5 bases). CDR3 length: 14 amino acids. Between the trimmed V and J ends, which lost 2 bases and 2 bases, there was a span of 12 bases. Germline V gene data show CDR1 as GTSNPN and CDR2 as SVGIG (reference sequence). CDR3 nucleotides: TGTGCCTGGAGTATAAGGGGTTTGAACTATGGCTACACCTTC. The encoded protein is CAWSIRGLNYGYTF.

The chain is built from TRBV27 and TRBJ2-7, with D maybe TRBD2 (6 bases). This CDR3 contains 15 residues. The V gene's germline CDR1 is MNHEY and CDR2 SMNVEV (reference sequence). V shed 6 bases and J shed 8 bases, with 23 bases lying between them. The CDR3 nucleotides are TGTGCCAGCAGCCAATGGGGGGAGGATAGCCCGCAGCAGTACTTC. This gives the protein CASSQWGEDSPQQYF.

The rearrangement links TRBV7-6 to TRBJ1-5, with D possibly being TRBD1 (6 bases). V gave up 4 bases and J gave up 5 bases, with 12 bases separating them. The CDR3 length is 14 residues. In germline, CDR1 is SGHVS, CDR2 FNYEAQ. CDR3 in amino acids: CASSSGRGDQPQHF. CDR3 sequence (DNA): TGTGCCAGCAGCTCCGGCAGGGGTGATCAGCCCCAGCATTTT.

J is TRBJ1-2 and V is TRBV4-1; D ambiguous. Trimming left V 2 bases short and J 2 bases short, with 3 bases between. From germline, CDR1 is MGHRA and CDR2 YSYEKL. The CDR3 runs 12 residues. The CDR3 region is CASSQQNYGYTF. Written as DNA, the CDR3 is TGCGCCAGCAGCCAACAAAACTATGGCTACACCTTC.

This chain uses TRBV9 with TRBJ1-2; 10 bases are shared with TRBD1. CDR1 and CDR2 from the germline V gene are SGDLS and YYNGEE. J lost 5 bases, V lost 3 bases, and 7 bases had no gene match. CDR3 length: 15 residues. CDR3 sequence: CASSAGQGMRYGYTF. The CDR3 DNA reads as TGTGCCAGCAGCGCGGGACAGGGGATGAGGTATGGCTACACCTTC.

The chain is built from TRBV3-1 (or the pseudogene TRBV3-2) and TRBJ2-7; perhaps TRBD1 as D (6 bases). This CDR3 comprises 12 residues. Germline CDR1 reads LGHDT; CDR2 reads YNNKEL (reference sequence). V lost 3 bases, J lost 7 bases, and 10 bases lay in between. Written as DNA, the CDR3 is TGTGCCAGCAGCCACAGGGGTGGGGAGCAGTACTTC. Translated: CASSHRGGEQYF.

This clone was detected only once. This chain links TRBV6-5 with TRBJ2-3; the D gene is possibly TRBD2 (6 bases). V lost 7 bases, J lost 9 bases, and 23 bases lay in between. The CDR3 runs 15 residues. Germline values: CDR1 MNHEY, CDR2 SVGAGI. CDR3 sequence reads: CASTGTGEDGWTQYF. The CDR3 bases are TGTGCCAGCACCGGGACCGGGGAGGACGGGTGGACGCAGTATTTT.

The chain links TRBV12-5 to TRBJ2-2; D not resolved. V lost 1 base and J lost 0, with 12 bases in between. Germline CDR1 reads LGHNT; CDR2 reads FRNRAP. The CDR3 is 17 residues long. The CDR3 nucleotides are TGTGCTAGTGGTTTGGCCGCCAGCGAATCGAACACCGGGGAGCTGTTTTTT. This codes for CASGLAASESNTGELFF.

The table lists this clone with a count of one. This sequence joins TRBV7-3 and TRBJ1-2, with 7 bases fitting TRBD1. The germline V gene encodes CDR1 SGHTA and CDR2 FQGTGA. Trimming took 5 bases from V and 5 from J; bases not matched to a gene: 5. The CDR3 runs to 13 residues. The CDR3 loop reads CASSPTGQYGYTF. The CDR3, as DNA: TGTGCCAGCAGCCCGACAGGGCAGTATGGCTACACCTTC.

Comments on this clone: The sample carries other DNA sequences with the same CDR3. The rearrangement uses TRBV9 and TRBJ2-7; D is possibly TRBD2 (6 bases). CDR3 size: 13 residues. Trimming took 3 bases from V and 1 from J, leaving 8 bases between them. Germline V gives CDR1 SGDLS, CDR2 YYNGEE. The CDR3 protein is CASSGRGSYEQYF. The CDR3 DNA follows: TGTGCCAGCAGCGGGCGGGGATCCTACGAGCAGTACTTC. Supplemented by reference TRBV9 and TRBJ2-7, the full variable domain reads DSGVTQTPKHLITATGQRVTLRCSPRSGDLSVYWYQQSLDQGLQFLIQYYNGEERAKGNILERFSAQQFPDLHSELNLSSLELGDSALYFCASSGRGSYEQYFGPGTRLTVT.

This clone was seen only once. V usage is TRBV6-5 and J usage is TRBJ1-1, with 8 bases aligning to TRBD1. This CDR3 contains 16 residues. Germline CDR1 is MNHEY and CDR2 is SVGAGI. With 4 bases clipped from V and 6 bases from J, the junction kept 13 bases outside the gene matches. CDR3 in amino acids: CASSSGQGSVQPEAFF. CDR3 DNA sequence: TGTGCCAGCAGTTCAGGACAGGGCAGTGTTCAGCCTGAAGCTTTCTTT.

V and J are TRBV12-3 or TRBV12-4 and TRBJ2-3; 8 bases map to TRBD2. Trimming cost V 7 bases and J 5 bases; bases outside gene matches: 5. The CDR3 loop spans 13 amino acids. In DNA form, the CDR3 reads TGTGCCAGCACCGGGACTAGAGGAGATACGCAGTATTTT. Residues: CASTGTRGDTQYF.

The V gene is TRBV27, the J gene TRBJ1-6, with unresolved D. This CDR3 has 13 amino acids. Trimming shortened V by 7 bases and J by 14 bases, and 18 bases separated the two germline ends. From germline, CDR1 is MNHEY and CDR2 SMNVEV (reference sequence). Here the CDR3 reads CASTMGSTGTLHF. CDR3 bases: TGTGCCAGCACCATGGGGTCCACGGGAACCCTCCACTTT.

V is TRBV28 and J is TRBJ1-6, with D possibly matching TRBD1 (6 bases). The length of the CDR3 is 14 residues. Trimming left V 2 bases short and J 7 bases short, with 9 bases between. Germline-derived CDR1 and CDR2 are MDHEN and SYDVKM. The CDR3, as DNA: TGTGCCAGCAGTTTACGACAGGAAAATTCACCCCTCCACTTT. Amino acids: CASSLRQENSPLHF.